These T cell receptor beta chains were read from a single sample in a study of control samples from healthy donors and cancer patients. The method was immunoSEQ multiplex PCR; TCRdb's version includes in-frame clones alone and lacks a portion of them. The sample lists over 150,000 clones, roughly 95% occurring once. Sequencing was carried out using blood. These receptors were obtained from a woman between 25 and 40 years old in good health. CDR3s include the opening cysteine and the closing phenylalanine or tryptophan.

TRBV7-2	CASSSVVGELFF
TRBV19	CASSRNRDSYEQYF
TRBV19	CASLSGRVAAAYEQYF
TRBV30	CAWRRSYNEQFF
TRBV11-3	CASSLGWGSAAYEQYF
TRBV5-1	CASSWGQGGSYGYTF
TRBV9	CASSTGGSNTGELFF
TRBV30	CAWTERPNEQFF
TRBV2	CASSDAYSYEQYF
TRBV27	CASSQLGLADSYNEQFF
TRBV10-3	CAISESTGTGELFF
TRBV19	CASSITSGGVADTQYF
TRBV7-8	CASSFLTSGRAQETQYF
TRBV28	CASSSPGRPPYEQYF
TRBV5-1	CASSLSSPSTREALHF
TRBV12-2	CASRLKGTQQFF
TRBV5-4	CASSPGSLEQYF
TRBV27	CASSRASHNYGYTF
TRBV3-1/TRBV3-2	CASSQHPRRGENNEQFF
TRBV3-1/TRBV3-2	CASSQAPAGLEQFF
TRBV4-2	CASSPHRENQPQHF
TRBV28	CASSLLSGIAGELFF
TRBV5-4	CASSQLGGYEAFF
TRBV27	CASSLGGRYTDTQYF
TRBV5-1	CASSLFPSGGAKETQYF
TRBV3-1/TRBV3-2	CASSPSGPNEKLFF
TRBV5-1	CASSPLSDHQFF
TRBV12-3/TRBV12-4	CASCCQPQHF
TRBV5-1	CASSPKVTGAGYNSPLHF
TRBV12-3/TRBV12-4	CASSLWSRARAQF
TRBV18	CASSPLTGQKYNEQFF
TRBV5-1	CASSLENRVWNTEAFF
TRBV18	CASSPSGGGTDTQYF
TRBV28	CASSLPDRGRTEAFF
TRBV27	CASSPLKGELFF
TRBV10-2	CASSELGRDQPQHF
TRBV2	CASSEMGGSHNEQFF
TRBV29-1	CSVEETNSYEQYF
TRBV4-1	CASSHETAGKLFF